Sequencing of this T cell receptor (beta chain) was carried out in a study of T cell changes during pregnancy in multiple sclerosis (dated by TCRdb to between 2019 and 2020). Background on the whole study: Changes in the T cell repertoire over the course of pregnancy were examined in this study in women with multiple sclerosis.

Library prep was done by the immunoSEQ multiplex PCR assay. The table was pulled from immuneACCESS by TCRdb, which kept in-frame rearrangements only. Such tables lose some clones; where checked, under half of the loss comes from unresolved V genes, and the rest has no known cause. In this sample the table shows more than 35,000 clones, roughly 90% of which occur a single time. The ten largest account for 10% to 12% of the sample. With respect to this clone: Its antigen is currently not known. Base qualities are not recorded, but no much larger clone differs from it by a single base.

V and J are truncated by 3 bases and 1 base respectively, leaving an intervening sequence of 9 bases. From its cysteine to its phenylalanine, the CDR3 spans 14 amino acids. Only the CDR3 region is kept as DNA, spanning 42 bases read in frame from base 1. CDR1 and CDR2, looked up from the germline V gene, are ENHRY and SYGVKD. Source: CD8+ T cells from peripheral blood mononuclear cells, taken in the third trimester of pregnancy. The rearrangement combines TRBV10-3 with TRBJ1-1; confidence is insufficient to name the D gene. This receptor was identified in a female donor with multiple sclerosis, enrolled in a pregnancy study. The DNA sequence is TGTGCCATCAGTGACGGGAGGTGGAACACTGAAGCTTTCTTT. It is translated as CAISDGRWNTEAFF.